This T cell receptor beta chain was observed in a study of T cells in Graves' hyperthyroidism and ophthalmopathy. For the diagnoses, clinical symptoms, serum thyroxine and TRAb, thyroid ultrasound and orbital computed tomography were used. Regarding the study as a whole: Peripheral blood also featured most of the thyroid clonotypes expanded above 0.001.

Amplified regions were TCR beta CDR3 sequences from RNA transcripts. HTBI primers drove first-round RT-PCR of the TCR CDR3. TCRdb passed the multiplex PCR reads through MiXCR, listing each CDR3 protein once. The table lists nearly 250,000 distinct CDR3 sequences, more than 20% of them singletons. Deletions cut 0 bases from V and 0 bases from J, with 8 bases between. This CDR3 is built from 16 residues. Germline V gene sequence: CDR1 MGHRA, CDR2 YSYEKL. This clonotype was seen many times. The antigen is undetermined. The TCR was taken from a woman aged 35 to 49 with Graves' ophthalmopathy. Sequencing input: blood. The V call is TRBV4-1, the J call TRBJ2-2, with D possibly being TRBD1 or TRBD2 (5 bases each). This chain's CDR3 is CASSQEGTTNTGELFF. The CDR3 nucleotides read TGCGCCAGCAGCCAAGAAGGGACCACGAACACCGGGGAGCTGTTTTTT.